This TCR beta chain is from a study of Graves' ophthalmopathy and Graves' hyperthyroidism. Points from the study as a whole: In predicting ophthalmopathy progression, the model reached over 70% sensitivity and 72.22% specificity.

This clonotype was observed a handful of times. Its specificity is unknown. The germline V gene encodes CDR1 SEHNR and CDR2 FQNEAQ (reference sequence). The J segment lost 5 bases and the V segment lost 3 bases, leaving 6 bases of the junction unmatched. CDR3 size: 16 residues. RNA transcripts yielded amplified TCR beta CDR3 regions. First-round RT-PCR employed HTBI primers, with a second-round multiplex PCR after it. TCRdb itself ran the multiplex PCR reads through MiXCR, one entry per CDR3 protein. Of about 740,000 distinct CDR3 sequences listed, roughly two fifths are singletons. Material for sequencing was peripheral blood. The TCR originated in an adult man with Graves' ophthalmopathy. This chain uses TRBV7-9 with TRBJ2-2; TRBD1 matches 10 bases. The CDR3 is CASSFPGQGRTGELFF. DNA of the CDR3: TGTGCCAGCAGCTTCCCGGGACAGGGGCGAACCGGGGAGCTGTTTTTT. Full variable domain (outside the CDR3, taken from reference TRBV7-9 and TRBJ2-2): DTGVSQNPRHKITKRGQNVTFRCDPISEHNRLYWYRQTLGQGPEFLTYFQNEAQLEKSRLLSDRFSAERPKGSFSTLEIQRTEQGDSAMYLCASSFPGQGRTGELFFGEGSRLTVL.